The 22 T cell receptor beta chains listed next were all sequenced from one sample in a study of T cell responses to AZD1222 COVID-19 vaccine. The assay was immunoSEQ multiplex PCR, and TCRdb's table has in-frame clones only and misses some. The data contain some 110,000 clones, about 90% of them singletons. The material sequenced was peripheral blood, taken on day 0 of AZD1222 vaccination. All receptors derive from an adult in good health.

The chain has TRBV5-1 and TRBJ2-7; D may be TRBD1 (6 bases). V gave up 1 base and J gave up 3 bases, with 11 bases separating them. The germline V gene encodes CDR1 SGHRS and CDR2 YFSETQ. The CDR3 loop spans 14 amino acids. This CDR3 reads CASSLMGAIYEQYF. CDR3 coding DNA: TGCGCCAGCAGCTTGATGGGGGCCATCTACGAGCAGTACTTC. The variable domain in full, completed from reference TRBV5-1 and TRBJ2-7, reads KAGVTQTPRYLIKTRGQQVTLSCSPISGHRSVSWYQQTPGQGLQFLFEYFSETQRNKGNFPGRFSGRQFSNSRSEMNVSTLELGDSALYLCASSLMGAIYEQYFGPGTRLTVT.

This clone was seen a few times. Other DNA sequences in this sample translate to the same CDR3. The chain is built from TRBV30 and TRBJ1-2; D is unclear. The CDR3 loop spans 13 amino acids. Germline CDR1 is GTSNPN and CDR2 is SVGIG (reference sequence). V dropped 0 bases and J dropped 0 bases, with 5 bases sitting between them. CDR3 DNA: TGTGCCTGGAGTGTGGAAGCTAACTATGGCTACACCTTC. Amino acid sequence: CAWSVEANYGYTF.

The rearrangement joins TRBV6-5 to TRBJ2-5; tentatively, D is TRBD1 (5 bases). Per germline, CDR1 MNHEY and CDR2 SVGAGI. V lost 4 bases to trimming and J lost 4 bases, with 13 bases between them. The CDR3 runs to 14 residues. DNA for the CDR3: TGTGCCAGCAGTTTGGACACTTCCAGAGAGACCCAGTACTTC. Translating gives CASSLDTSRETQYF.

The CDR3 reads CASGNSGGSNEQFF. The CDR3 coding sequence is TGTGCCAGTGGTAATAGCGGGGGAAGCAATGAGCAGTTCTTC. The chain recombines TRBV7-3 with TRBJ2-1; 9 nucleotides line up with TRBD2. CDR3 length equals 14 residues. Germline V gives CDR1 SGHTA, CDR2 FQGTGA. J gave up 6 bases and V 9 bases, and 9 bases lay outside the gene matches.

The chain joins TRBV11-3 to TRBJ1-1, with a weak D call TRBD1 (5 bases). The CDR3 has 14 amino acids. V was shortened by 5 bases and J by 5 bases, with 15 bases between the two germline ends. Germline-derived CDR1 and CDR2 are SGHNT and YENEEA. In nucleotides, the CDR3 is TGTGCCAGCAGCACGCAGGGAGGGCAAACTGAAGCTTTCTTT. Protein sequence: CASSTQGGQTEAFF.

The J gene is TRBJ2-5, the V gene TRBV2; tentatively, D is TRBD2 (6 bases). Trimming left V 6 bases short and J 6 bases short, with 17 bases between. Per the germline V gene, CDR1 is SNHLY and CDR2 is FYNNEI. CDR3 length: 14 residues. As DNA, the CDR3 is TGTGCCAGCAGATCGGGACTCTTCGAACAGACCCAGTACTTC. Protein product: CASRSGLFEQTQYF. The whole variable domain, filled in from reference TRBV2 and TRBJ2-5, reads EPEVTQTPSHQVTQMGQEVILRCVPISNHLYFYWYRQILGQKVEFLVSFYNNEISEKSEIFDDQFSVERPDGSNFTLKIRSTKLEDSAMYFCASRSGLFEQTQYFGPGTRLLVL.

Notes on this clone: The same CDR3 is also encoded by other DNA sequences in this sample. The J gene is TRBJ1-1, the V gene TRBV19, with 7 positions matching TRBD1. The CDR3 loop spans 15 amino acids. The germline V gene has CDR1 LNHDA and CDR2 SQIVND (reference sequence). Trimming cost V 3 bases and J 0 bases; bases outside gene matches: 4. The CDR3 sequence: CASSMTGRLNTEAFF. The CDR3 DNA reads TGTGCCAGTAGTATGACAGGGAGGTTGAACACTGAAGCTTTCTTT.

The chain has TRBV12-3 or TRBV12-4 and TRBJ1-1; maybe TRBD1 (5 bases). Trimming took off 4 bases at V and 4 bases at J, with 7 bases between the two ends. The CDR3 sequence is 12 residues long. The DNA for the CDR3 is TGTGCCAGCAGTTGGGACGGCACTGAAGCTTTCTTT. Residues: CASSWDGTEAFF.

The chain recombines TRBV18 with TRBJ1-1; no firm D call. CDR1 and CDR2 from the germline V gene are KGHSH and LQKENI. The CDR3 is 14 residues long. The ends were cut back, 1 base at V and 5 bases at J, with 11 bases in the middle. This CDR3 reads CASSPRGRLTEAFF. As DNA, the CDR3 is TGTGCCAGCTCACCACGGGGAAGACTGACTGAAGCTTTCTTT.

The chain links TRBV19 to TRBJ2-3; the match to TRBD1 covers 10 bases. The V and J ends lost 5 bases and 11 bases, in that order; junction bases with no gene match: 10. This CDR3 contains 14 residues. Germline CDR1 is LNHDA and CDR2 is SQIVND (reference sequence). This chain's CDR3 is CASSPRQGAAGQYF. In DNA, the CDR3 is TGTGCCAGTAGTCCGCGACAGGGGGCCGCGGGGCAGTATTTT. Looking up the rest from reference TRBV19 and TRBJ2-3 gives the full variable domain: DGGITQSPKYLFRKEGQNVTLSCEQNLNHDAMYWYRQDPGQGLRLIYYSQIVNDFQKGDIAEGYSVSREKKESFPLTVTSAQKNPTAFYLCASSPRQGAAGQYFGPGTRLTVL.

This clone turned up a few times. The same CDR3 also results from other DNA sequences found in this sample. The chain joins TRBV5-1 to TRBJ1-4, with TRBD1 identical over 9 bases. Per the germline V gene, CDR1 is SGHRS and CDR2 is YFSETQ. With V trimmed by 4 bases and J by 3 bases, 4 bases remained unmatched. This CDR3 has 15 amino acids. CDR3 in DNA: TGCGCCAGCAGCCCCGGGACAGGGTCTAATGAAAAACTGTTTTTT. It yields the protein CASSPGTGSNEKLFF.

The rearrangement joins TRBV6-2 or TRBV6-3 to TRBJ2-3, with D tentatively TRBD1 or TRBD2 (5 bases each). Germline assignment: CDR1 MNHEY and CDR2 SVGEGT. The CDR3 length is 14 residues. V gave up 7 bases and J gave up 5 bases, with 16 bases separating them. DNA of the CDR3: TGTGCCAGCAACCCGAGGATTGGGGGAGATACGCAGTATTTT. It yields the protein CASNPRIGGDTQYF.

The chain joins TRBV3-1 (or the pseudogene TRBV3-2) to TRBJ2-7, with D possibly matching TRBD2 (7 bases). The CDR3 runs to 14 residues. Per germline, CDR1 LGHDT and CDR2 YNNKEL (reference sequence). V was cut by 5 bases and J by 0 bases, with 11 bases left in between. The CDR3: CASSSGGSSYEQYF. The CDR3 nucleotides are TGTGCCAGCAGCTCGGGGGGCAGCTCCTACGAGCAGTACTTC.

CDR3 amino acids: CASSQGLRTGELFF. DNA for the CDR3: TGTGCCAGCAGCCAGGGGCTCCGGACCGGGGAGCTGTTTTTT. The genes are TRBV11-1 and TRBJ2-2; D may be TRBD1 (6 bases). The CDR3 totals 14 residues. Trimming removed 5 bases from V and 5 bases from J, with 12 bases in between. The germline V gene has CDR1 SGHAT and CDR2 FQDESV (reference sequence).

The genes are TRBV19 and TRBJ2-1, with 15 bases aligning to TRBD2. The trim removed 3 bases at V and 7 bases at J, leaving 10 bases unmatched. Germline V gives CDR1 LNHDA, CDR2 SQIVND (reference sequence). The CDR3 spans 18 residues. Here the CDR3 reads CASSMGLAGGRPVNEQFF. In nucleotides, the CDR3 is TGTGCCAGTAGTATGGGACTAGCGGGGGGCCGACCAGTTAATGAGCAGTTCTTC.

The gene calls are TRBV5-5 and TRBJ1-2, with a weak D call TRBD1 (5 bases). Germline values: CDR1 SGHKS, CDR2 YYEKEE (reference sequence). CDR3 length equals 15 residues. Trimming took 0 bases from V and 0 from J, leaving 9 bases between them. DNA for the CDR3: TGTGCCAGCAGCTTGGGGCAGGGCGCTAACTATGGCTACACCTTC. It translates to CASSLGQGANYGYTF. The full variable domain, with the rest looked up from reference TRBV5-5 and TRBJ1-2, is DAGVTQSPTHLIKTRGQQVTLRCSPISGHKSVSWYQQVLGQGPQFIFQYYEKEERGRGNFPDRFSARQFPNYSSELNVNALLLGDSALYLCASSLGQGANYGYTFGSGTRLTVV.

This chain joins TRBV10-3 and TRBJ2-2; tentatively, D is TRBD1 (6 bases). This CDR3 is 16 amino acids long. V was cut by 0 bases and J by 4 bases, with 12 bases left in between. Germline CDR1 is ENHRY and CDR2 is SYGVKD. Written as DNA, the CDR3 is TGTGCCATCAGTGAGTCCCCCGGGACATCCACCGGGGAGCTGTTTTTT. This gives the protein CAISESPGTSTGELFF.

The chain carries TRBV19 and TRBJ1-1; D may be TRBD1 (6 bases). Germline V lookup: CDR1 LNHDA, CDR2 SQIVND (reference sequence). The CDR3 has 13 residues. Between the trimmed V and J ends, which lost 0 bases and 4 bases, there was a span of 6 bases. The chain's CDR3 is CASSIEGATEAFF. In nucleotides, the CDR3 is TGTGCCAGTAGTATAGAGGGGGCCACTGAAGCTTTCTTT. The variable domain in full, with the rest retrieved from reference TRBV19 and TRBJ1-1, is DGGITQSPKYLFRKEGQNVTLSCEQNLNHDAMYWYRQDPGQGLRLIYYSQIVNDFQKGDIAEGYSVSREKKESFPLTVTSAQKNPTAFYLCASSIEGATEAFFGQGTRLTVV.

In its sample, this clone was seen a few times. The rearrangement links TRBV20-1 to TRBJ2-3; D remains ambiguous. The CDR3 length is 10 residues. Per the germline V gene, CDR1 is DFQATT and CDR2 is SNEGSKA (reference sequence). The V gene lost 1 base and the J gene lost 10 bases, with 6 bases spanning the gap. CDR3 in amino acids: CSARVTSQYF. Here the CDR3 DNA reads TGCAGTGCTAGAGTCACATCGCAGTATTTT.

The chain joins TRBV2 to TRBJ1-1; unclear D gene. The V end lost 7 bases, the J end lost 0 bases, and 12 bases lay between the germline ends. This CDR3 contains 14 residues. From germline, CDR1 is SNHLY and CDR2 FYNNEI. CDR3 sequence: CASTATVMNTEAFF. For the CDR3, the DNA is TGTGCCAGCACCGCAACAGTTATGAACACTGAAGCTTTCTTT.

The chain links TRBV9 to TRBJ1-6; a weak D match, TRBD1 (5 bases). V lost 2 bases and J 8 bases, leaving 14 bases between the germline ends. CDR3 length equals 15 residues. Germline lookup yields CDR1 SGDLS and CDR2 YYNGEE. This chain's CDR3 is CASSVDEGTHSPLHF. CDR3 coding DNA: TGTGCCAGCAGCGTGGACGAAGGGACCCATTCACCCCTCCACTTT.

The chain uses TRBV7-3 and TRBJ2-5; TRBD1 matches at 9 bases. V was clipped by 4 bases and J by 3 bases; unmatched bases: 3. CDR3 size: 14 residues. Germline CDR1 reads SGHTA; CDR2 reads FQGTGA. DNA for the CDR3: TGTGCCAGCAGCTCAACAGGGGGCAAAGAGACCCAGTACTTC. It translates to CASSSTGGKETQYF.